A selection of T cell receptor beta chains follows, all from one sample in a study of a mutant IDH1 vaccine in newly diagnosed glioma. The assay was immunoSEQ multiplex PCR, and TCRdb's table has in-frame clones only and misses some. The sample has about 59,000 clones, roughly four fifths seen once. Their target antigens are unknown. The specimen comprised PBMCs, sampled from a glioma patient whose treatment included an IDH1 peptide vaccine. Receptors were obtained from a man aged 30 to 39 with glioma. The CDR3 runs from the conserved cysteine through the conserved F or W. Fields, in order: CDR3 DNA, CDR3 protein, V gene, clone size, J gene, D gene. D genes are given only for firm matches. The size of a clone is reported for some rows only, either as once, few or many, or as a class for expanded clones.

TGTGCTAGTGGTTTGGCATCCCCATCAGGGCGCCACACGGGTACGCAGTATTTT CASGLASPSGRHTGTQYF TRBV12-5 . TRBJ2-3 .
TGTGCCAGCAGGACAGGGAGGACCTATAATTCACCCCTCCACTTT CASRTGRTYNSPLHF TRBV28 once TRBJ1-6 TRBD1
TGTGCCAGCAGCTTAGAACAAAACACTGAAGCTTTCTTT CASSLEQNTEAFF TRBV7-9 few TRBJ1-1 .
TGCGCCAGCAGCGAACGCAGTGGCCGGCAGTACTTC CASSERSGRQYF TRBV4-1 . TRBJ2-7 .
TGTGCCATCAGGGCCTTATCTGACACTGAAGCTTTCTTT CAIRALSDTEAFF TRBV10-3 few TRBJ1-1 .
TGTGCCAGTAGTATATCGCGACAGGTCCTCATCTACGAGCAGTACTTC CASSISRQVLIYEQYF TRBV19 once TRBJ2-7 .
TGTGCCAGCAGCTTACCCGGGACAGGGGGGGGTTGGAACACTGAAGCTTTCTTT CASSLPGTGGGWNTEAFF TRBV11-2 once TRBJ1-1 TRBD1
TGTGCCTGGGGGACCGGACAGGCGGGTGAAAAACTGTTTTTT CAWGTGQAGEKLFF TRBV30 . TRBJ1-4 TRBD1
TGTGCCAGCAGTTTAGCTAGCGGGGGAGTCCAAGAGACCCAGTACTTC CASSLASGGVQETQYF TRBV27 . TRBJ2-5 TRBD2
TGTGCCAGCAGCCCCGGGGTGAACACTGAAGCTTTCTTT CASSPGVNTEAFF TRBV28 medium-sized TRBJ1-1 .
TGTGCCAGCAGCTTAGCTCCCGCTGGAGCAGGGACTGGAAACACCATATATTTT CASSLAPAGAGTGNTIYF TRBV7-6 . TRBJ1-3 .
TGTGCCAGCAGTGGGCGAATTTTCTCCTATAATTCACCCCTCCACTTT CASSGRIFSYNSPLHF TRBV25-1 . TRBJ1-6 .
TGTGCCAGCAGTAACACAGGGGGCGACTTTTATGGCTACACCTTC CASSNTGGDFYGYTF TRBV25-1 once TRBJ1-2 TRBD1
TGCGCCAGCGGCCCCTACAGGGACGACACTGAAGCTTTCTTT CASGPYRDDTEAFF TRBV10-1 . TRBJ1-1 .
TGCGCCAGCAACGCAGATACGCAGTATTTT CASNADTQYF TRBV5-1 . TRBJ2-3 .